This section outlines one T cell receptor (beta chain) sequence together with its context. The target antigen is unknown. Germline V gene lookup returns CDR1 SGHRS and CDR2 YFSETQ. This CDR3 spans 15 amino acids. Trimming left V 4 bases short and J 5 bases short, with 18 bases between. PCR used 60 Vbeta primers and 13 Jbeta primers. Clones were sequenced by immunoSEQ multiplex PCR, and TCRdb holds only the in-frame ones, with some missing. Of 150,000 or so clones listed, about three quarters are singletons. This specimen belongs to a study of cytomegalovirus exposure and HLA in healthy donors. General study results and limits: The listing of roughly 160 TCR beta chains classed them as cytomegalovirus-associated. Indistinguishability led to the exclusion of some V segments, TRBV6-2 and TRBV6-3 included.

The chain couples TRBV5-1 to TRBJ1-2; no clear D gene. Sequencing input: PBMCs. The receptor comes from a man aged 35-49 years in good health and CMV-seropositive. CDR3 protein: CASSPIIQTEYGYTF. The CDR3 DNA reads TGCGCCAGCAGCCCAATCATCCAGACGGAGTATGGCTACACCTTC.